The 29 T cell receptor beta chains listed next were all sequenced from one sample in a study of early T cells in non-severe SARS-CoV-2 infection. TCRdb re-analysed the 5' RACE reads in MiXCR, keeping a single row per CDR3 protein. The data show about 31,000 distinct CDR3 sequences, with roughly 6.6% seen just once and more than 10% held by the top ten. The specimen was whole blood, collected at baseline. The receptors were sampled from an adult who was a healthcare worker with PCR-confirmed SARS-CoV-2 infection or an uninfected control (not recorded which).

This clonotype turned up a few times. The CDR3 loop reads CASSLGADTGELFF. In nucleotides, the CDR3 is TGCGCCAGCAGCTTGGGGGCCGACACCGGGGAGCTGTTTTTT. V and J are TRBV5-1 and TRBJ2-2; D gene uncertain. CDR1 is SGHRS, CDR2 YFSETQ, per germline. Trimming cost V 0 bases and J 3 bases, with 6 bases left between them. The CDR3 is 14 residues long.

Sample share makes this clonotype medium-sized (0.01 to 0.1%). The chain uses TRBV4-3 and TRBJ1-2; D is undetermined. There are 14 residues in the CDR3. Trimming stripped 3 bases from V and 0 bases from J, with 8 bases between. The germline V gene encodes CDR1 LGHNA and CDR2 YSLEER. The CDR3 coding sequence is TGCGCCAGCAGCCAGACCCTCTCTAACTATGGCTACACCTTC. This translates into CASSQTLSNYGYTF.

This clonotype was detected ten times or more. The rearrangement uses TRBV27 and TRBJ1-1, with unresolved D. Germline CDR1 is MNHEY and CDR2 is SMNVEV (reference sequence). V was clipped by 2 bases and J by 1 base, with 11 bases between them. CDR3 length: 15 amino acids. The CDR3 reads CASSLNNRWNTEAFF. The CDR3 DNA reads as TGTGCCAGCAGTTTAAATAATAGGTGGAACACTGAAGCTTTCTTT.

In this sample, this clonotype turned up many times. The V gene is TRBV11-3, the J gene TRBJ2-1; 12 nucleotides match TRBD2. This CDR3 spans 15 amino acids. The V gene end was trimmed by 5 bases and the J gene end by 7 bases; junction bases not matched to a gene: 6. Per germline, CDR1 SGHNT and CDR2 YENEEA. CDR3 loop: CASSLGLAGSNEQFF. DNA for the CDR3: TGTGCCAGCAGCCTAGGACTAGCGGGAAGTAATGAGCAGTTCTTC.

Ten or more counts support this clonotype. This chain links TRBV28 with TRBJ1-1; D is unclear. This CDR3 region has 13 residues. The germline V and J ends were trimmed by 3 bases and 3 bases, with 8 bases remaining between them. CDR1 MDHEN and CDR2 SYDVKM come from the germline V gene. The DNA for the CDR3 is TGTGCCAGCAGTTTTCTTGTGGACACTGAAGCTTTCTTT. It codes for CASSFLVDTEAFF.

This clonotype showed up just a few times. The J gene is TRBJ2-1, the V gene TRBV27, with no clear D. The CDR3 spans 13 residues. V lost 6 bases, J lost 4 bases, and 10 bases lay in between. Germline lookup yields CDR1 MNHEY and CDR2 SMNVEV (reference sequence). Here the CDR3 DNA reads TGTGCCAGCAGCACCACAAGTTACAATGAGCAGTTCTTC. It specifies CASSTTSYNEQFF.

This clonotype was detected ten times or more. The chain carries TRBV18 and TRBJ1-5; D is uncertain. Between the trimmed V and J ends, which lost 3 bases and 1 base, there was a span of 4 bases. CDR3 length: 13 amino acids. From germline, CDR1 is KGHSH and CDR2 LQKENI. In DNA, the CDR3 is TGTGCCAGCTCACCGGGGAGCAATCAGCCCCAGCATTTT. Translating gives CASSPGSNQPQHF.

This clonotype was seen at least ten times. The rearrangement links TRBV19 to TRBJ1-1, with D perhaps matching TRBD1 (6 bases). The CDR3 is made up of 14 amino acids. V was trimmed by 6 bases and J by 3 bases, leaving 14 bases between them. Germline lookup yields CDR1 LNHDA and CDR2 SQIVND (reference sequence). This CDR3 is CASREQGVHTEAFF. The CDR3 nucleotides read TGTGCCAGTAGGGAACAGGGTGTCCACACTGAAGCTTTCTTT.

The chain recombines TRBV18 with TRBJ2-3, with a tentative D call TRBD2 (6 bases). Germline CDR1 is KGHSH and CDR2 is LQKENI. The CDR3 length is 14 residues. Trimming shortened V by 2 bases and J by 1 base, and 7 bases separated the two germline ends. CDR3 in amino acids: CASSPGTGTDTQYF. The DNA of the CDR3 is TGTGCCAGCTCACCAGGGACTGGCACAGATACGCAGTATTTT.

This clonotype came up a few times. The rearrangement joins TRBV7-2 to TRBJ2-7, with 8 bases matching TRBD2. This CDR3 has 14 residues. Per germline, CDR1 SGHTA and CDR2 FQGNSA. After removal of 5 bases from V and 4 bases from J, the junction contained 7 bases not matched to a gene. The CDR3 DNA sequence: TGTGCCAGCAGCCCTTCGGGACTAGTGTACGAGCAGTACTTC. Amino acids: CASSPSGLVYEQYF.

This clonotype showed up many times. V usage is TRBV10-3 and J usage is TRBJ2-3; D may be TRBD2 (5 bases). V was clipped by 4 bases and J by 1 base, with 9 bases between them. The germline V gene has CDR1 ENHRY and CDR2 SYGVKD. The CDR3 is 14 residues long. The CDR3 nucleotides are TGTGCCATCAGTGGCGAGGGAGGCACAGATACGCAGTATTTT. Translating it yields CAISGEGGTDTQYF.

This clonotype occurred many times. This chain links TRBV6-4 with TRBJ2-1; 16 bases are a match to TRBD2. The V gene end was trimmed by 10 bases and the J gene end by 7 bases; junction bases not matched to a gene: 7. The CDR3 length is 15 residues. The germline gives CDR1 MRHNA, CDR2 SNTAGT. The CDR3 spells CATGLAGGPDNEQFF. CDR3 in DNA: TGTGCCACGGGACTAGCGGGAGGGCCCGATAATGAGCAGTTCTTC.

The table lists this clonotype with many counts. This sequence joins TRBV12-2 and TRBJ2-1; TRBD2 is the table's D call and was not checked against the DNA. TRBV12-2 is given as a pseudogene. This CDR3 has 17 residues. The CDR3 DNA follows: TGTGCAAGTCGCTCAGGGGGCCCGACTAGCGGGAGGAATGAGCAGTTCTTC. Residues: CASRSGGPTSGRNEQFF.

This clonotype was found many times. This chain links TRBV4-3 with TRBJ1-1; 7 bases align to TRBD1. This CDR3 is 14 amino acids long. Trimming took 3 bases from V and 1 from J; bases not matched to a gene: 2. The germline gives CDR1 LGHNA, CDR2 YSLEER. CDR3 sequence: CASSQGTANTEAFF. The CDR3 DNA follows: TGCGCCAGCAGCCAGGGGACAGCGAACACTGAAGCTTTCTTT.

This clonotype has ten or more counts. The junction departs from the called germline gene at one end, perhaps through a read error. The rearrangement links TRBV7-2 to TRBJ1-3, with 9 bases that match TRBD1. The CDR3 has 21 residues. Germline-derived CDR1 and CDR2 are SGHTA and FQGNSA. CDR3 bases: TGTGCCAGCAGCCAATGGTCCATACAGGGGGCAACAGGGAGCTCTGAAAACACCATATATTTT. It codes for CASSQWSIQGATGSSENTIYF. Looking up the rest from reference TRBV7-2 and TRBJ1-3 gives the full variable domain: GAGVSQSPSNKVTEKGKDVELRCDPISGHTALYWYRQSLGQGLEFLIYFQGNSAPDKSGLPSDRFSAERTGGSVSTLTIQRTQQEDSAVYLCASSQWSIQGATGSSENTIYFGEGSWLTVV.

This clonotype was counted at least ten times. V usage is TRBV11-3 and J usage is TRBJ1-1; D perhaps matches TRBD1 (6 bases). The CDR3 is 12 amino acids. Germline assignment: CDR1 SGHNT and CDR2 YENEEA. V lost 4 bases and J 7 bases, leaving 10 bases between the germline ends. CDR3 sequence (DNA): TGTGCCAGCAGCTCCAGGGGTAATGAAGCTTTCTTT. Translation gives CASSSRGNEAFF. Based on the CDR3 plus reference TRBV11-3 and TRBJ1-1, the full variable domain is EAGVVQSPRYKIIEKKQPVAFWCNPISGHNTLYWYLQNLGQGPELLIRYENEEAVDDSQLPKDRFSAERLKGVDSTLKIQPAELGDSAVYLCASSSRGNEAFFGQGTRLTVV.

Only a few counts were recorded for this clonotype. J is TRBJ2-1 and V is TRBV4-2, with D perhaps matching TRBD2 (5 bases). This CDR3 is built from 16 residues. In germline, CDR1 is LGHNA, CDR2 YNFKEQ. Trimming removed 3 bases at V and 0 bases at J, with 12 bases between. The CDR3 bases are TGTGCCAGCAGCCAGGAACTAGTAAGCTCCTACAATGAGCAGTTCTTC. Protein: CASSQELVSSYNEQFF.

This clonotype was observed many times. The J gene is TRBJ2-1, the V gene TRBV6-4; the match to TRBD2 covers 10 bases. V shed 0 bases, J shed 7 bases, and the junction held 12 bases outside the gene matches. The CDR3 runs to 18 residues. The germline V gene encodes CDR1 MRHNA and CDR2 SNTAGT. The CDR3 bases are TGTGCCAGCAGTGACTCGGCTAGCGGGAGTAGTACGTGGAATGAGCAGTTCTTC. This encodes CASSDSASGSSTWNEQFF.

This clonotype has a count of ten or more. The gene calls are TRBV12-3 or TRBV12-4 and TRBJ2-2; 8 nucleotides match TRBD1. Germline trimming cut 6 bases from V and 13 bases from J; bases unmatched to any gene: 7. This CDR3 is built from 12 residues. The CDR3 sequence: CASSPGTGALFF. CDR3 DNA sequence: TGTGCCAGCAGCCCCGGGACAGGCGCGCTGTTTTTT.

In this sample, this clonotype turned up many times. The rearrangement joins TRBV7-9 to TRBJ2-1; D might be TRBD2 (5 bases). This CDR3 contains 15 residues. The V and J ends lost 3 bases and 8 bases respectively, with 17 bases between them. The V gene's germline CDR1 is SEHNR and CDR2 FQNEAQ (reference sequence). The CDR3 nucleotides are TGTGCCAGCAGCTTGGGAGACTCCAGCCGGGATGAGCAGTTCTTC. This encodes CASSLGDSSRDEQFF.

This clonotype was observed many times. The CDR3 here is CASSAQGHNQPQHF. For the CDR3, the DNA is TGTGCCAGCAGCGCTCAGGGCCACAATCAGCCCCAGCATTTT. This chain uses TRBV7-9 with TRBJ1-5; the D gene is possibly TRBD1 (5 bases). Germline V gene lookup returns CDR1 SEHNR and CDR2 FQNEAQ (reference sequence). Trimming removed 5 bases at V and 3 bases at J, with 11 bases between. This CDR3 has 14 amino acids.

The table lists this clonotype with many counts. The V call is TRBV29-1, the J call TRBJ1-1, with no clear D. V was clipped by 3 bases and J by 3 bases, with 8 bases between them. Germline V CDR1 and CDR2: SQVTM, ANQGSEA. This CDR3 spans 12 amino acids. The CDR3 bases are TGCAGCGTTGACGTAAGTGACACTGAAGCTTTCTTT. It specifies CSVDVSDTEAFF.

This clonotype was observed at least ten times. The chain has TRBV12-3 or TRBV12-4 and TRBJ1-3, with unresolved D. Trimming pared 3 bases from V and 0 bases from J, leaving 9 bases between. This CDR3 has 15 residues. DNA of the CDR3: TGTGCCAGCAGTTTCGGAGTCTTCTCTGGAAACACCATATATTTT. Its translation: CASSFGVFSGNTIYF.

This clonotype came up many times. The chain links TRBV3-1 to TRBJ2-7; 8 nucleotides match TRBD1. V lost 4 bases and J lost 0; bases outside the gene matches: 8. CDR1 and CDR2 (germline): LGHDT, YNNKEL (reference sequence). CDR3 length: 16 amino acids. CDR3 coding DNA: TGTGCCAGCAGCCTACAGGGACAGGTAAACTCCTACGAGCAGTACTTC. This gives the protein CASSLQGQVNSYEQYF.

The gene calls are TRBV5-8 and TRBJ1-5, with D unclear. Germline V CDR1 and CDR2: SGHTS, YDEGEE. CDR3 size: 15 residues. The V gene lost 1 base and the J gene lost 2 bases, with 10 bases spanning the gap. CDR3 residues: CASSLKPGGNQPQHF. CDR3 DNA: TGTGCCAGCAGCTTGAAGCCAGGCGGCAATCAGCCCCAGCATTTT.

The chain carries TRBV6-2 or TRBV6-3 and TRBJ1-1; possibly TRBD1 for D (5 bases). Germline CDR1 is MNHEY and CDR2 is SVGEGT. Trimming stripped 2 bases from V and 2 bases from J, with 6 bases between. CDR3 length equals 13 residues. DNA for the CDR3: TGTGCCAGCAGTTACGACAGAAACACTGAAGCTTTCTTT. Its translation: CASSYDRNTEAFF.

The chain uses TRBV6-4 and TRBJ2-2; D is ambiguous. Trimming left V 0 bases short and J 5 bases short, with 13 bases between. CDR1 is MRHNA and CDR2 is SNTAGT in the germline V gene. The CDR3 runs to 16 residues. CDR3 region: CASSDSSQSHTGELFF. As DNA, the CDR3 is TGTGCCAGCAGTGACTCGAGTCAGAGCCATACCGGGGAGCTGTTTTTT.

This clonotype was found a few times. The chain recombines TRBV13 with TRBJ2-3, with 8 bases matching TRBD2. The V gene's germline CDR1 is PRHDT and CDR2 FYEKMQ (reference sequence). The CDR3 length is 14 residues. The junction had 2 bases not matched to a gene; V was cut back by 2 bases and J by 4 bases. The CDR3 DNA reads TGTGCCAGCAGCTTATGGGGACTAGCAGATACGCAGTATTTT. Its protein product is CASSLWGLADTQYF.

This clonotype was seen only a few times. The CDR3 DNA reads TGTGCCTGGAGTGTAAAGGGTTCCACTGAAGCTTTCTTT. It specifies CAWSVKGSTEAFF. The genes are TRBV30 and TRBJ1-1, with no clear D. The CDR3 covers 13 residues. V lost 0 bases and J lost 4, with 9 bases in between. Germline lookup yields CDR1 GTSNPN and CDR2 SVGIG (reference sequence).